These 3 T cell receptor beta chains were all obtained from the same sample, sequenced in a study of blood T cells in healthy people across ages. Then a second PCR, running roughly 7 to 11 cycles, was carried out with a sample-barcoded 5' primer and a J-beta primer mix. MiXCR was run by TCRdb on the 5' RACE reads, yielding one entry per CDR3 protein. The sample records 800,000 or so distinct CDR3 sequences, 35% to 60% being singletons. The sequenced material came from blood. All receptors come from a man older than 75 in good health.

The chain has TRBV20-1 and TRBJ2-3, with D maybe TRBD2 (5 bases). The CDR3 has 19 amino acids. V lost 3 bases and J lost 1, with 26 bases in between. The V gene's germline CDR1 is DFQATT and CDR2 SNEGSKA (reference sequence). The CDR3 here is CSASSRGWRTGLGTDTQYF. The CDR3 DNA reads as TGCAGTGCTAGTAGCCGGGGATGGCGTACCGGCCTTGGCACAGATACGCAGTATTTT.

This clonotype occurred many times. This chain uses TRBV7-2 with TRBJ1-6, with no clear D. Germline V gene sequence: CDR1 SGHTA, CDR2 FQGNSA. Trimming took off 1 base at V and 6 bases at J, with 1 base between the two ends. The CDR3 sequence is 12 residues long. The CDR3 is CASSLVNSPLHF. CDR3 coding DNA: TGTGCCAGCAGCTTAGTTAATTCACCCCTCCACTTT. Full variable domain (rest looked up from reference TRBV7-2 and TRBJ1-6): GAGVSQSPSNKVTEKGKDVELRCDPISGHTALYWYRQSLGQGLEFLIYFQGNSAPDKSGLPSDRFSAERTGGSVSTLTIQRTQQEDSAVYLCASSLVNSPLHFGNGTRLTVT.

This clonotype was found many times. The rearrangement links TRBV15 to TRBJ2-7; D not certain. This CDR3 has 13 amino acids. Germline loops: CDR1 LNHNV, CDR2 YYDKDF (reference sequence). Trimming pared 4 bases from V and 0 bases from J, leaving 7 bases between. This CDR3 is CATSIKPSYEQYF. The CDR3 region has the DNA TGTGCCACCAGCATCAAGCCCTCCTACGAGCAGTACTTC.